This T cell receptor (beta chain) was documented in a study of blood T cells in healthy people across ages. General observations from the study: The donors' CMV status was not determined, possibly confounding changes in expanded clonotypes. It was held that the diversity estimates obtained from one million T cells were underestimates.

The V gene end was trimmed by 6 bases and the J gene end by 4 bases; junction bases not matched to a gene: 6. The CDR3 sequence is 15 residues long. Points on this clonotype: What it recognizes is unknown.

For the second PCR, which ran for about 7 to 11 cycles, a sample-barcoded 5' primer and a J-beta primer mix were used. Using its own MiXCR run on the 5' RACE reads, TCRdb lists one record per CDR3 protein. Of 540,000 or so distinct CDR3 sequences in the sample, approximately 25% were seen once. Staff drew around 10 milliliters of peripheral blood from each donor. Input material: blood. The genes are TRBV12-3 or TRBV12-4 and TRBJ1-5, with TRBD1 identical over 10 bases. The origin of this receptor is a woman in her 70s in good health. In DNA, the CDR3 is TGTGCCAGCAGCCGAGACAGGGGGCGAAATCAGCCCCAGCATTTT. Translation gives CASSRDRGRNQPQHF.